The present T cell receptor beta chain was sequenced within a study of tumor and adjacent non-tumor tissue in lung cancer. Study-level information: Stage I to III disease affected roughly ten men and about five women aged about 30 to 85. Study observations and caveats: Significantly higher TCR diversity was found in tumor than normal lung. In normal lung, the top 100 clones were significantly more dominant than in tumor.

This sample's RNA came from whole unsorted tissue. This CDR3 is built from 14 residues. The germline V gene encodes CDR1 SGHDT and CDR2 YYEEEE. Details on this clonotype: As yet, its antigen is unknown. A junction boundary mismatches the germline segment, possibly from a read error.

TCRbeta libraries were built with three rounds of nested PCR, modified from ARM-PCR. TCRdb called the multiplex PCR reads again in MiXCR, with one record for every CDR3 protein. The sample includes over 60,000 distinct CDR3 sequences, 75% to 90% of them seen just once. The chain combines TRBV5-6 with TRBJ1-1, with D uncertain. The specimen was lung tumor tissue. This receptor was identified in a woman aged 45 to 65 with non-small cell lung cancer. The CDR3 DNA sequence: TGTGCCAGCAACTTGTCGTTGTCCATGCGGGAAGCTTTCTTT. Protein product: CASNLSLSMREAFF.